This T cell receptor beta chain was obtained from a study of cytomegalovirus exposure and HLA in healthy donors (dated by TCRdb to about 2017). About the full investigation: In an earlier analysis of approximately 640 of the donors, approximately 300 Gb of sequence data and about 110 million unique TCR beta sequences from roughly 180 million T cells were reported. Donor age, sex, ethnicity and CMV serostatus were collected together with the repertoire data. Because of strong linkage in the cohort, five DR-DQ haplotypes were treated as single units for association and clustering. The study profiled the T cell repertoires of hundreds of subjects by immunosequencing and related them to cytomegalovirus serostatus. In a later genetic analysis, genome-wide SNP genotypes for about 65% of the 666 donors were used, and that subset was treated as a discovery cohort. High-throughput TCR immunosequencing, statistical association of individual TCRs with disease status, and machine learning were combined to predict cytomegalovirus infection status. HLA typing included class I and class II loci at four-digit resolution. The later analysis used no new phenotypic data to find candidate immune exposures, relying instead on TCR beta sequences and their occurrence across donors. All discovery cohort repertoires had been generated on a single sequencing platform. An earlier analysis of several hundred of the donors used high-throughput TCR beta sequencing to judge whether each TCR beta V gene segment behaved as functional or pseudogenic. In addition to the first cohort of about 650 subjects, a separate validation cohort of about 120 different subjects was used. The study aimed to test whether signatures of past pathogen exposure could be identified by cataloging public T cell receptors. Of the roughly 400 genotyped donors, approximately 81% were placed in the genetic ancestry cluster associated with self-reported Caucasian donors. The number of donors typed differed by locus, with 629-630 for A, B, C, DRB1 and DQB1, around 520 for DQA1, 600 to 610 for DPA1, and 450 to 480 for DPB1. Among 398 genotyped donors of the cohort, an average of approximately 250,000 unique TCR beta nucleotide sequences were sequenced per donor, roughly 18% of them non-productive. A later analysis re-analyzed previously published TCR beta repertoires from roughly 600 donors and added high-resolution HLA genotyping to study TCR occurrence patterns. An early release covering over 500 HLA-typed donors comprised 250 to 350 gigabases of sequencing data and approximately 85 million unique TCR sequences.

This clone was seen a few times. Its antigen remains undetermined. Per-base qualities were not stored, and no clone one base away is much larger. Results and caveats for the whole study, not just this receptor: Presence/absence analyses assumed roughly uniform sequencing depth across donors, an assumption that may not hold. Because counts were too low, about 17 rarely observed V segments, including chromosome 9 orphons, were excluded from the earlier analysis of 500 to 700 of the donors. A further reported finding was that TCR beta sequences accurately predicted the HLA-A and HLA-B alleles for most subjects in the first cohort. A later genetic analysis associated a missense DCLRE1C variant with V-gene and J-gene trimming of TCR beta chains, and an independent cohort replicated the association. In a later analysis, several top co-occurrence clusters were reported to appear linked to parvovirus B19, influenza, CMV and Epstein-Barr virus. At a false discovery rate of 0.05, a later analysis linked 16,000 or so TCR beta sequences to specific HLA alleles. A later analysis found that HLA-associated TCR beta chains were more clonally expanded and had lower generation probabilities than equally common non-associated chains. The sequencing pipeline was judged likely to have produced a cluster of highly shared sequence variants as a technical artifact. Most CMV-associated TCR beta chains appeared to be HLA-restricted in a later analysis, and the HLA associations seemed to be driven largely by CMV exposure. In a later analysis, the rate of TCR association differed among HLA loci, with DRB1 alleles having the most associated TCRs and HLA-C alleles having the fewest. Compared with the approximately 700-donor mean, donors in an Asian-associated ancestry cluster had fewer N-insertions in productive TCRs, according to a later genetic analysis. Because some donors lacked HLA typing at each locus, the association tests relied only on the typed subset. Because the 87-base-pair reads could not distinguish some IMGT-functional V segments, including TRBV6-2 and TRBV6-3, those segments were excluded. Correlated functional status among segregating V segments might reflect linkage disequilibrium, but an unknown experimental factor could not be ruled out. CMV serostatus was the only immune exposure information available for the cohort. The classifier was reported to diagnose cytomegalovirus status with high specificity and sensitivity in both the original cohort and the validation cohort. It was suggested by the authors that the approach could potentially be generalized to other disease states and immunological phenotypes. In an earlier analysis of about 600 of the donors, most TCR beta V segments appeared in productive rearrangements about 87% or about 30% of the time, broadly matching IMGT annotations. The cohort was sequenced for TCR beta chains only, and without alpha or paired-chain data the features that could be detected were limited. Three of the identified cytomegalovirus-associated TCR beta chains were confirmed in vitro to be specific for cytomegalovirus antigens. When HLA alleles, especially DR and DQ, strongly co-occurred, TCR associations were difficult to assign to individual alleles. Most TCR sequences were seen in very few donors, while some public TCRs were found in many individuals. A total of fewer than 200 TCR beta chains were listed by the study as associated with cytomegalovirus.

The protocol used for the library was the immunoSEQ multiplex PCR assay. For the multiplex PCR, a mixture combining 60 forward primers for TCR Vbeta segments and 13 reverse primers for TCR Jbeta segments was used. The CDR3 region of rearranged TCR beta genes was amplified from genomic DNA with a multiplex PCR assay. On the Illumina HiSeq System, the amplified TCR beta libraries were sequenced as 87-base-pair reads. On the study's bioinformatics: A later analysis counted 75 million to 100 million unique TCR beta chains across the 666 repertoires, and 10 million to 11 million of these chains were shared by at least two donors. Raw reads were error-corrected and collapsed into unique sequences with a nearest-neighbor algorithm that merged closely related sequences to remove PCR and sequencing errors. To assign V, D and J gene segments, CDR3 sequences were aligned to IMGT reference sequences. For a sequence to be retained, at least a six-nucleotide match to both a V gene segment and a J gene segment was required. Rearrangements were called productive when the CDR3 lacked stop codons and stayed in frame with V and J; all others were non-productive. Following IMGT convention, CDR3 was defined as the stretch from the second conserved V-encoded cysteine to the conserved J-encoded phenylalanine. The earlier analysis of some 580 of the donors excluded any sequence lacking an unambiguous match to a single V gene segment. An earlier analysis of just under 600 of the donors called V segments functional above 56.7% productive rearrangements and segregating when the between-donor standard deviation exceeded 5%. A statistical classification framework was developed to diagnose cytomegalovirus status using the catalog of TCR beta chain sequences. A later analysis assigned V and J genes by comparing TCR nucleotide sequences with IMGT/GENE-DB human TR gene sequences. A later analysis assigned CDR3 sequences and most-parsimonious VDJ recombination scenarios with the TCRdist pipeline. In a later analysis, each TCR beta chain was defined by its CDR3 amino acid sequence together with its V-gene family, and reads without a unique V-gene family were excluded. As a way to deal with suspected cross-contamination and a sequencing artifact, a later analysis dropped hundreds of nucleotide sequences that were highly shared and had low generation probability. In a later analysis, a clonal expansion index for each public chain was calculated from normalized within-repertoire ranks of inferred template counts. In a later analysis, generation probabilities were computed with a VDJ recombination model fitted to out-of-frame rearrangements, and the resulting probabilities were checked against IGoR. In a later analysis, TCR-TCR, TCR-HLA and TCR-CMV co-occurrence was scored with hypergeometric tests, and a repertoire-size bias correction was applied to TCR pairs. A later analysis estimated false discovery rates by permuting HLA or CMV assignments 20 times. In a later analysis, co-occurring TCRs were grouped with DBSCAN, and TCRdist sequence similarity was added when clustering was performed within HLA-allele-positive subsets. For co-occurrence clustering, repertoires with fewer than 30,000 or more than 120,000 public chains were excluded, along with roughly 5 repertoires with anomalous nucleotide sharing. This immuneACCESS table, as held by TCRdb, lists in-frame sequences with V and J called but not all clones. Of the missing ones, under half trace to an unresolved V gene in checked studies; the others have no known cause. V and J calls and clone size are given by that table; D and trimming were obtained from the DNA. The sample profile shows approximately 150,000 clones; just over 75% of them were found once. About 1.5% of the sample goes to the ten largest clones.

The cohort was made up of about 670 healthy bone marrow donors. At the time of sampling, every cohort member was nominally healthy, though immune exposures that went unrecorded were likely present. The donor tested CMV seropositive, placing the donor among the 250 to 350 seropositive members of the cohort. A peripheral blood sample was provided by each donor, and peripheral blood mononuclear cells were used for TCR beta sequencing. The Qiagen DNeasy Blood Extraction Kit was used to extract genomic DNA from the blood cell samples. The V end gives up 1 base and the J end 5 bases, leaving 8 bases in the junction not matched to a gene. Counted from cysteine to phenylalanine, this CDR3 has 15 amino acids. CDR3 DNA only is kept here, 45 bases in frame from base 1. The CDR1 and CDR2 encoded by the germline V gene are SGHRS and YFSETQ.

Sequenced input: PBMCs. The sequence derives from a woman between 25 and 40 years old in good health and CMV-seropositive. The chain couples TRBV5-1 to TRBJ2-7, and TRBD1 matches 8 of the central bases. The nucleotides are TGCGCCAGCAGCTTGCTGCAGGGGGCGACGAACGAGCAGTACTTC. The translation is CASSLLQGATNEQYF.